This T cell receptor beta chain was obtained from a study of cytomegalovirus exposure and HLA in healthy donors. The overall study: An earlier analysis identified 95 million to 120 million unique TCR beta sequences in about 179 million T cells.

The PCR had 60 Vbeta and 13 Jbeta primers. Only in-frame clones appear in the TCRdb table, and some are missing; sequencing was by immunoSEQ multiplex PCR. The table shows approximately 110,000 clones, with around 85% occurring only once. The V end lost 6 bases, the J end lost 1 base, and 12 bases lay between the germline ends. This CDR3 has 14 residues. Germline V gene data show CDR1 as KGHSH and CDR2 as LQKENI. The sequence derives from a man aged 25-45 years in good health and CMV-seropositive. The V call is TRBV18, the J call TRBJ1-1, with D maybe TRBD1 (5 bases). Sequencing input: PBMCs. This CDR3 is CASSRGRGNTEAFF. CDR3 sequence (DNA): TGTGCCAGCTCTAGGGGAAGAGGGAACACTGAAGCTTTCTTT.